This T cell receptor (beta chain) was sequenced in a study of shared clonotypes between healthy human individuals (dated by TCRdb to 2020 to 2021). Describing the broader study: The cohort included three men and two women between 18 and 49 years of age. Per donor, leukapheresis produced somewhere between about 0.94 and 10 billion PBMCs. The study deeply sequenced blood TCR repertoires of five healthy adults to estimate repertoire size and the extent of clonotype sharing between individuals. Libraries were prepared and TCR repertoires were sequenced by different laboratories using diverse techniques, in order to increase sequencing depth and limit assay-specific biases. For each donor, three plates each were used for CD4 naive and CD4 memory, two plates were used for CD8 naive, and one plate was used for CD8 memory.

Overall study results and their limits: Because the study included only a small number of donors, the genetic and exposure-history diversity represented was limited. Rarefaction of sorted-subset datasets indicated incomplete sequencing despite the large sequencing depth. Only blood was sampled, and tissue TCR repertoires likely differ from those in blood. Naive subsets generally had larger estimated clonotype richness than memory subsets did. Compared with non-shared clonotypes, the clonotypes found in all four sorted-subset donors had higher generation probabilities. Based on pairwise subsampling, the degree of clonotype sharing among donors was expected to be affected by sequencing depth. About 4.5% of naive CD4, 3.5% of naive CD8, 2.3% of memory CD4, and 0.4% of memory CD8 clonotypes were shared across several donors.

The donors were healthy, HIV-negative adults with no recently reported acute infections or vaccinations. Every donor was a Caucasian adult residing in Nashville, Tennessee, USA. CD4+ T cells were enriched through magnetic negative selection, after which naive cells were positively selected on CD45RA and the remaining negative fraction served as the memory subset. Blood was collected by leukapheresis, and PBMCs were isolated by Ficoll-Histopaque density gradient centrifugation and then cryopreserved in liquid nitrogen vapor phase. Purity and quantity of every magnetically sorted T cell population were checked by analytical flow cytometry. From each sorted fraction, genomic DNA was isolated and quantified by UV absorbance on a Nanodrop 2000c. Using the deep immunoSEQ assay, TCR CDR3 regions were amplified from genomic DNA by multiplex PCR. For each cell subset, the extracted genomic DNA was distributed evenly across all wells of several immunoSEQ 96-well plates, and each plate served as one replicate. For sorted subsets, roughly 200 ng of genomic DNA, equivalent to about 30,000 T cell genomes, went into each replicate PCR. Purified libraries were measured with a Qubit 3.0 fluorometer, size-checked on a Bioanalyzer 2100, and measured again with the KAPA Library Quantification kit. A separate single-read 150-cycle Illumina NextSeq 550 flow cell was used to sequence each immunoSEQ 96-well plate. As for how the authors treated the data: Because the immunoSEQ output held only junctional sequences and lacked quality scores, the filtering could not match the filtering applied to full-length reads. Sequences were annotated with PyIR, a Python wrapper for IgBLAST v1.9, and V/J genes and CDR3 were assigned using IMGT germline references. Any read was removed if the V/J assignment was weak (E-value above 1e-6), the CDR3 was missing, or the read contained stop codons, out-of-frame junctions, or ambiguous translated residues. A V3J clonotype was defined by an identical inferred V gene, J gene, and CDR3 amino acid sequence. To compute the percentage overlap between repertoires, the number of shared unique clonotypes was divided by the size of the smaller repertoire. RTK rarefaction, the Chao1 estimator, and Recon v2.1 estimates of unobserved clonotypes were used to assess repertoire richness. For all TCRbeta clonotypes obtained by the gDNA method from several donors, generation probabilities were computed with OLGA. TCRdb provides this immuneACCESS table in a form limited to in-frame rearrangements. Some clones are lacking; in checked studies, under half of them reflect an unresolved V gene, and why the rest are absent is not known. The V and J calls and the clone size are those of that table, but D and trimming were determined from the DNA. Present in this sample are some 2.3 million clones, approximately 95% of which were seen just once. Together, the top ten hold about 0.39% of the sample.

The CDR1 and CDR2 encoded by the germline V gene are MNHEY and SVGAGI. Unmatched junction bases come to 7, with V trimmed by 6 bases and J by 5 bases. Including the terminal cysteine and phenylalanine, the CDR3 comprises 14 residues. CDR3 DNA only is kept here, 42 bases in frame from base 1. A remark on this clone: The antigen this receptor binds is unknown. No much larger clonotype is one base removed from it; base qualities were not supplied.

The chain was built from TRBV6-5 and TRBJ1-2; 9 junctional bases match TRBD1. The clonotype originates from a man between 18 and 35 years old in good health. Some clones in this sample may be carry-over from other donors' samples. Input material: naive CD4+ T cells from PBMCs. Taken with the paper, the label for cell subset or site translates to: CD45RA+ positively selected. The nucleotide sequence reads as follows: TGTGCCAGCAGAGAGGGACAGGGAAGTTATGGCTACACCTTC. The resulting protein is CASREGQGSYGYTF.